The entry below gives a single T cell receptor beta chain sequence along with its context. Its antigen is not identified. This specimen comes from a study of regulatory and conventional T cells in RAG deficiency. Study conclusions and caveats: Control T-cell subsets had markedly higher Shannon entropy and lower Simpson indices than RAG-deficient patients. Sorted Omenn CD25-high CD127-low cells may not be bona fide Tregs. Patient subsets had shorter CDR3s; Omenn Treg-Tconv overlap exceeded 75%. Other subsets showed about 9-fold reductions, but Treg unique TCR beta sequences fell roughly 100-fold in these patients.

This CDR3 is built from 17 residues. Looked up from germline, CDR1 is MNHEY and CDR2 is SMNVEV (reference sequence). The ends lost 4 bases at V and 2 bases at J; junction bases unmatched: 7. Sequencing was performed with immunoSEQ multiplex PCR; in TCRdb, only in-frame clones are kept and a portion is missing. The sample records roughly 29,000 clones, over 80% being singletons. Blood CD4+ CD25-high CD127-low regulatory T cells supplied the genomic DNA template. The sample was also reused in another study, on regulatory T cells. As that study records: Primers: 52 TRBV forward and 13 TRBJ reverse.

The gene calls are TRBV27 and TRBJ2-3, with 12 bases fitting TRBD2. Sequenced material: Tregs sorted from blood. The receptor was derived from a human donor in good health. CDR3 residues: CASSSLTSGGFTDTQYF. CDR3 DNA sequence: TGTGCCAGCAGTTCGCTGACTAGCGGGGGATTCACAGATACGCAGTATTTT.